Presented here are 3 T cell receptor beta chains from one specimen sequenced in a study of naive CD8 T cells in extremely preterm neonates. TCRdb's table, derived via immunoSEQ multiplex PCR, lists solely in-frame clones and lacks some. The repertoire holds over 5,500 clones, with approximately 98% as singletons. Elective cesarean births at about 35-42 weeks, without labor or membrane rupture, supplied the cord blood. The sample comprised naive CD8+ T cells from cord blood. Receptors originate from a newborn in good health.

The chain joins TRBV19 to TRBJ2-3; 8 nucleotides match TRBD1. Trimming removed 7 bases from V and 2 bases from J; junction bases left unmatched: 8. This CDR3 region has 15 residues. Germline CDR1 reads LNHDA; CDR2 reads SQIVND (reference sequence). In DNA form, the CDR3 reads TGTGCCAGTACCGTGACAGGGGCCAACACAGATACGCAGTATTTT. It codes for CASTVTGANTDTQYF.

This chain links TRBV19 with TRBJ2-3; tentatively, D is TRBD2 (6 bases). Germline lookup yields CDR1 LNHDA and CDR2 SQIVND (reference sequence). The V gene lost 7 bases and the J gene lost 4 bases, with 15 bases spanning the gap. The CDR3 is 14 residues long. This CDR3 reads CASTNNWGADTQYF. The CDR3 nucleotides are TGTGCCAGTACGAATAACTGGGGGGCAGATACGCAGTATTTT.

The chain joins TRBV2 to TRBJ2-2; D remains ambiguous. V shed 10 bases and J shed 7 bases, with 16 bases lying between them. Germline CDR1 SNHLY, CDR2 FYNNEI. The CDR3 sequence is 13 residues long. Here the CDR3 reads CAMSPLSGGELFF. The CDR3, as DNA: TGTGCCATGAGCCCGCTATCGGGCGGGGAGCTGTTTTTT.